This T cell receptor beta chain stems from a study of cytomegalovirus exposure and HLA in healthy donors. Whole-study results and caveats: TCR beta V- and J-gene trimming was later associated with a missense DCLRE1C variant. An analysis done earlier found most TCR beta V segments productive about 87% or about 30% of the time. Cytomegalovirus association was assigned to approximately 160 TCR beta chains. As confirmed in vitro, three CMV-associated chains were specific for CMV antigens.

Trimming stripped 6 bases from V and 0 bases from J, with 15 bases between. CDR1 is MNHNY and CDR2 is SVGAGI in the germline V gene (reference sequence). The CDR3 covers 15 residues. The PCR was carried out with 60 Vbeta primers and 13 Jbeta primers. The data were produced by immunoSEQ multiplex PCR, yet TCRdb's version contains in-frame clones alone and is incomplete. The table counts over 100,000 clones; about 1.8% lies in the top ten. As for this clone: Antigen unknown.

This TCR was sampled from a man between 18 and 29 years old in good health and CMV-seronegative. Material: PBMCs. J is TRBJ2-7 and V is TRBV6-6; D may be TRBD1 (6 bases). CDR3 sequence (DNA): TGTGCCAGCAGGTCAGGGGTCGTACACTCCTACGAGCAGTACTTC. Its protein product is CASRSGVVHSYEQYF.